These T cell receptor beta chains were read from a single sample in a study of shared clonotypes between healthy human individuals. TCRdb keeps only in-frame clones here, not all; method: immunoSEQ multiplex PCR. The sample shows more than 400,000 clones, around 96% of them seen only once. Sequencing was performed on naive CD4+ T cells sorted from blood. These receptors originate from a woman between 25 and 40 years old in good health. The CDR3 runs from the conserved cysteine through the conserved F or W. Fields, in order: J gene, clone size, D gene, V gene, CDR3 DNA, CDR3 protein. A D gene is named only where the DNA matches it firmly. Rows give clone size only sometimes, using once, few, many, or a class for an expanded clone.

TRBJ1-5,-,-,TRBV28,TGTGCCAGCAGTCGACGACAGGAGAATCAGCCCCAGCATTTT,CASSRRQENQPQHF
TRBJ2-7,-,-,TRBV5-5,TGTGCCAGCAGCTTCCAGGGCCCCTCCTACGAGCAGTACTTC,CASSFQGPSYEQYF
TRBJ1-4,-,TRBD1,TRBV19,TGTGCCAGTAGTAAATATGCCGGGACAGGACCTGAAAAACTGTTTTTT,CASSKYAGTGPEKLFF
TRBJ2-2,-,-,TRBV7-2,TGTGCCAGCAGCTTACGATCAAGGGACACCGGGGAGCTGTTTTTT,CASSLRSRDTGELFF
TRBJ2-5,-,-,TRBV5-8,TGTGCCAGCAGCTTCCCACCGGGATCCCAGGGGGAGACCCAGTACTTC,CASSFPPGSQGETQYF
TRBJ1-1,-,-,TRBV5-1,TGCGCCAGCAGCATCACAGTGAACACTGAAGCTTTCTTT,CASSITVNTEAFF
TRBJ2-7,-,TRBD2,TRBV9,TGTGCCAGCAGCGCCGGACTAGCGGGTTACTACGAGCAGTACTTC,CASSAGLAGYYEQYF
TRBJ2-2,-,-,TRBV28,TGTGCCAGCGGACAGAGCTACACCGGGGAGCTGTTTTTT,CASGQSYTGELFF
TRBJ2-6,-,-,TRBV2,TGTGCCAGCAGTGAGGAGGTCGGAGTCTCTGGGGCCAACGTCCTGACTTTC,CASSEEVGVSGANVLTF
TRBJ2-7,once,TRBD2,TRBV28,TGTGCCAGCAGTCCCGGGACTAGCAAGGTAGGCGAGCAGTACTTC,CASSPGTSKVGEQYF
TRBJ2-4,-,-,TRBV7-6,TGTGCCAGCAGCCCGAGACAGCGAGCCAACAAAAACATTCAGTACTTC,CASSPRQRANKNIQYF
TRBJ2-7,-,-,TRBV5-6,TGTGCCAGCAGCACCGCCGGGAGCTGGGTTGGCTACGAGCAGTACTTC,CASSTAGSWVGYEQYF
TRBJ2-5,-,TRBD2,TRBV4-1,TGCGCCAGCAGCCAAGAACTAGCGGGAGCAACCCAAGAGACCCAGTACTTC,CASSQELAGATQETQYF
TRBJ2-7,-,-,TRBV21-1,TGTGCCAGCAGCAAAGTAGGTGGGCCGACCTACGAGCAGTACTTC,CASSKVGGPTYEQYF
TRBJ1-1,-,-,TRBV29-1,TGCAGCGCCAAGGCGACAGTAATGAACACTGAAGCTTTCTTT,CSAKATVMNTEAFF
TRBJ2-1,-,-,TRBV7-9,TGTGCCAGCAGCCCACCCGGGACCTACAATGAGCAGTTCTTC,CASSPPGTYNEQFF
TRBJ2-7,-,-,TRBV1,TGCACCAGCGGGCCGGATAGCGGGAGGGCGTACGAGCAGTACTTC,CTSGPDSGRAYEQYF
TRBJ1-2,-,-,TRBV28,TGTGCCAGCAGTCCGACACCAAACTATGGCTACACCTTC,CASSPTPNYGYTF
TRBJ2-6,-,-,TRBV4-1,TGCGCCAGCAGCCCCTCGGACGGGGCTGGGGCCAACGTCCTGACTTTC,CASSPSDGAGANVLTF
TRBJ2-1,-,TRBD2,TRBV4-1,TGCGCCAGCAGCCAAACCGGGACTAGCGGGGCCGTTGGTGGGCAGTTCTTC,CASSQTGTSGAVGGQFF
TRBJ1-5,-,-,TRBV2,TGTGCCAGCAGTGTTTGGGGGGGCAATCAGCCCCAGCATTTT,CASSVWGGNQPQHF
TRBJ2-7,-,TRBD2,TRBV4-1,TGCGCCAGCAGCCAAGCGGGGACTAGCGGGAGGGGGGCCCGCTACGAGCAGTACTTC,CASSQAGTSGRGARYEQYF
TRBJ1-3,-,-,TRBV28,TGTGCCAGCAGTTTCGACAGATCTGGAAACACCATATATTTT,CASSFDRSGNTIYF
TRBJ1-1,-,TRBD1,TRBV18,TGTGCCAGCTCAGGGACAGGGTCCTCTGAAGCTTTCTTT,CASSGTGSSEAFF
TRBJ1-5,-,-,TRBV18,TGTGCCAGCTCACCGGAGGGAAGCAATCAGCCCCAGCATTTT,CASSPEGSNQPQHF
TRBJ2-7,-,-,TRBV28,TGTGCCAGTACCGAAGCTATAGGGGAGATATACGAGCAGTACTTC,CASTEAIGEIYEQYF
TRBJ2-1,-,TRBD2,TRBV4-2,TGTGCCAGCAGCCGTAGAGCCGGGACTAGCGGGTACAATGAGCAGTTCTTC,CASSRRAGTSGYNEQFF
TRBJ2-1,-,TRBD1,TRBV18,TGTGCCAGCTCACCGGACAGGGGGAGGGATGAGCAGTTCTTC,CASSPDRGRDEQFF
TRBJ2-1,-,TRBD2,TRBV19,TGTGCCAGTAGTTCCACGGCGGGAGGGCCCCATGAGCAGTTCTTC,CASSSTAGGPHEQFF